This T cell receptor beta chain was sequenced for a study of blood T cell repertoires in COVID-19. Per germline, CDR1 SNHLY and CDR2 FYNNEI. With V trimmed by 7 bases and J by 14 bases, 16 bases remained unmatched. This CDR3 is built from 14 residues. The table came from immunoSEQ multiplex PCR; TCRdb's copy has only in-frame clones and leaves some out. The sample consists of about 210,000 clones, 75% to 85% of them appearing once. The specimen was peripheral blood. This TCR derives from a human donor in a cohort sampled during active COVID-19. This rearrangement joins TRBV2 to TRBJ2-3, with 9 bases fitting TRBD2. The CDR3 sequence: CASTERPAGGLMYF. DNA for the CDR3: TGTGCCAGCACCGAAAGACCAGCGGGGGGCCTTATGTATTTT.